This T cell receptor (beta chain) originates from a study of T cell changes during pregnancy in multiple sclerosis. Here immunoSEQ multiplex PCR was the method, and the copy in TCRdb shows in-frame clones only, minus some. The sample has some 100,000 clones, more than 90% seen once; the top ten hold approximately 1.2%. The V end was cut by 7 bases, the J end by 0 bases, with 10 bases between. This CDR3 has 14 residues. Germline V CDR1 and CDR2: MDHEN, SYDVKM. V usage is TRBV28 and J usage is TRBJ1-5; D remains ambiguous. This receptor was taken from a female donor with multiple sclerosis, enrolled in a pregnancy study. The sample in question was peripheral blood, obtained in the second trimester of pregnancy. The chain's CDR3 is CASTQVPSNQPQHF. CDR3 sequence (DNA): TGTGCCAGCACTCAGGTCCCTAGCAATCAGCCCCAGCATTTT.